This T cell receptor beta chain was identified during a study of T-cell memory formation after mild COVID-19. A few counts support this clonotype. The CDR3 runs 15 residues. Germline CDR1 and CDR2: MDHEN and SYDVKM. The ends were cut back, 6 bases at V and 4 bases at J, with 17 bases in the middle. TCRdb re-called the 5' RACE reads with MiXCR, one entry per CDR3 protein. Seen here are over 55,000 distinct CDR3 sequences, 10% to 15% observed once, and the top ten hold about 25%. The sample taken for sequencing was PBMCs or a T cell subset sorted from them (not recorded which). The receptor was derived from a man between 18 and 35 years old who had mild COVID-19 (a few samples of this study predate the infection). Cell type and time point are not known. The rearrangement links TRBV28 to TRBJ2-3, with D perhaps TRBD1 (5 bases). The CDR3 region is CASRSREGAADTQYF. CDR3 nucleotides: TGTGCCAGCAGAAGCAGGGAAGGGGCAGCAGATACGCAGTATTTT.